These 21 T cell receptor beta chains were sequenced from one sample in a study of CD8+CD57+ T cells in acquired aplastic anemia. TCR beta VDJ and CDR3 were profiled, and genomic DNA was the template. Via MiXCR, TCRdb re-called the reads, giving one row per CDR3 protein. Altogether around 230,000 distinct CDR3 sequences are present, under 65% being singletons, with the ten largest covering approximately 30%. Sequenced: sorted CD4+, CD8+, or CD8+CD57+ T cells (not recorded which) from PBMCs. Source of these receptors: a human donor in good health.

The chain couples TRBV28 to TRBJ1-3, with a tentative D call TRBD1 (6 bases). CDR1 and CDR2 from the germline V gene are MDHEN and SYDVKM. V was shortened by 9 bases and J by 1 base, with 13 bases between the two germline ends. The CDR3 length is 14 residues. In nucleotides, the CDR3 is TGTGCCAGTGGGACACTAGTTTCTGGAAACACCATATATTTT. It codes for CASGTLVSGNTIYF.

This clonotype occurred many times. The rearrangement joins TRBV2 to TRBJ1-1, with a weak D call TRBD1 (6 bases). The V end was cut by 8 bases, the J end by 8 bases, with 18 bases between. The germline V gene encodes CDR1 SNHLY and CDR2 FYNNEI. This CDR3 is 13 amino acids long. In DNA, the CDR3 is TGTGCCAGCGTCCCGGGACAAGGTCAAGAAGCTTTCTTT. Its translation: CASVPGQGQEAFF.

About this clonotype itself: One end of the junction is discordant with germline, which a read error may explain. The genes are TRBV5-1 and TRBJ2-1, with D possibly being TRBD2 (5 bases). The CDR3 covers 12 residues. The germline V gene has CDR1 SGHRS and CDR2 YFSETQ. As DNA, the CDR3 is TGTGCCAGCAGCGCGGGCGGGTTTGAGCAGTTCTTC. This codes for CASSAGGFEQFF.

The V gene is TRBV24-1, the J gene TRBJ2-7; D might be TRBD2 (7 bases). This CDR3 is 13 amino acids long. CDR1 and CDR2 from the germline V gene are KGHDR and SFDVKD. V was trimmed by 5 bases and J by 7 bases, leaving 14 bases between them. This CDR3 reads CATSGGGAREQYF. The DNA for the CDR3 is TGTGCCACCAGTGGAGGGGGGGCGAGGGAGCAGTACTTC.

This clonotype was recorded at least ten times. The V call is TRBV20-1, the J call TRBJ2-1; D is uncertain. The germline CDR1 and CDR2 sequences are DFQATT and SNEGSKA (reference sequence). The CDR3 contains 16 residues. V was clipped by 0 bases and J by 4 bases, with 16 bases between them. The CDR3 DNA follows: TGCAGTGCTAGAGATTCTCCGGTAGTAAATTACAATGAGCAGTTCTTC. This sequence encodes CSARDSPVVNYNEQFF.

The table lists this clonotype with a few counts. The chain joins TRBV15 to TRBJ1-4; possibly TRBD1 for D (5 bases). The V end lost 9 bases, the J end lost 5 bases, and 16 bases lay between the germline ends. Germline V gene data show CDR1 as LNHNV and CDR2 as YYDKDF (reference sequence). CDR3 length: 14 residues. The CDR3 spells CATTIRVGNEKLFF. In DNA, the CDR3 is TGTGCCACTACCATCAGGGTGGGGAATGAAAAACTGTTTTTT.

CDR3 amino acids: CASSSTGTRTREQYF. The CDR3 DNA reads as TGTGCCAGCAGTTCCACCGGGACTCGGACGAGAGAGCAGTACTTC. The chain recombines TRBV6-5 with TRBJ2-7; D might be TRBD2 (6 bases). The germline V gene has CDR1 MNHEY and CDR2 SVGAGI. With 4 bases removed from V and 7 bases from J, the gap between germline ends came to 20 bases. The CDR3 length is 15 residues.

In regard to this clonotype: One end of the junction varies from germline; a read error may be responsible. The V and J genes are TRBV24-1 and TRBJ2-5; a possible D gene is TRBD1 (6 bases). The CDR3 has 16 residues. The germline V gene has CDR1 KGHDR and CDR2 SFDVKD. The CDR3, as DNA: TGTGCCACCAGTGATTTCCCCAGGGGACGACAAGAGACCCAGCACTTC. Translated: CATSDFPRGRQETQHF.

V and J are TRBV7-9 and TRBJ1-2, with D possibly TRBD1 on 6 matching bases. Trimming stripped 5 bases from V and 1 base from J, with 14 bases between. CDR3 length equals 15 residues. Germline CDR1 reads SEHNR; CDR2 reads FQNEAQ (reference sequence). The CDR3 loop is CASSQGTRGNYGYTF. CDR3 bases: TGTGCCAGCAGCCAAGGGACACGCGGTAACTATGGCTACACCTTC. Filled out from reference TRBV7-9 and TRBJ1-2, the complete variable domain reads DTGVSQNPRHKITKRGQNVTFRCDPISEHNRLYWYRQTLGQGPEFLTYFQNEAQLEKSRLLSDRFSAERPKGSFSTLEIQRTEQGDSAMYLCASSQGTRGNYGYTFGSGTRLTVV.

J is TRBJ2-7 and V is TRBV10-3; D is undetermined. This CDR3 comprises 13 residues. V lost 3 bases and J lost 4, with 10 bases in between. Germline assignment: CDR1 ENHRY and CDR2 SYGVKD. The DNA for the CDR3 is TGTGCCATCAGTGAACCCGGACGTTACGAGCAGTACTTC. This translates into CAISEPGRYEQYF.

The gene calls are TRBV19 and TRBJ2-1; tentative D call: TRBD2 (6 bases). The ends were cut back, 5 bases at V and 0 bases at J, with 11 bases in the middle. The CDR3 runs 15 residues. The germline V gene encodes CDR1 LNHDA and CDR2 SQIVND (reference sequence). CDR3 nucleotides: TGTGCCAGTAGTGACCGCGGGACCTCCTACAATGAGCAGTTCTTC. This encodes CASSDRGTSYNEQFF.

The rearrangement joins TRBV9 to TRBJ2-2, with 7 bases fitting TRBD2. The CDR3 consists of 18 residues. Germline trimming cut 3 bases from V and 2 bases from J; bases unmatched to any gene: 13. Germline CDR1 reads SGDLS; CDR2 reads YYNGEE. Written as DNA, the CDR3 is TGTGCCAGCAGCGCTCCTTCAGGGACTACTGGAAACACCGGGGAGCTGTTTTTT. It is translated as CASSAPSGTTGNTGELFF.

The CDR3 DNA follows: TGCGCCAGCAGCCCCGGTGGGGGGATCGGTTTCAATGAGCAGTTCTTC. Its translation: CASSPGGGIGFNEQFF. This rearrangement joins TRBV5-1 to TRBJ2-1; a possible D gene is TRBD2 (6 bases). The germline V gene has CDR1 SGHRS and CDR2 YFSETQ. Trimming removed 4 bases at V and 6 bases at J, with 20 bases between. CDR3 size: 16 residues.

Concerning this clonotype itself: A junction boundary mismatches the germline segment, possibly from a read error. CDR3 DNA: TGTGCTAGCAGCATAGCTAGCGGGGGGAATGAGCAGTTCTTC. Protein product: CASSIASGGNEQFF. This chain connects TRBV7-7 to TRBJ2-1, with 11 positions matching TRBD2. Germline CDR1 SSHAT, CDR2 FNYEAQ (reference sequence). The CDR3 totals 14 residues.

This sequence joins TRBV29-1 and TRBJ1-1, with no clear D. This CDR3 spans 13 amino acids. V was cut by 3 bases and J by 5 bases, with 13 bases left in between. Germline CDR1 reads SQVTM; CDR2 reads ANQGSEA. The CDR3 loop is CSVEKGIRTEAFF. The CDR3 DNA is TGCAGCGTTGAGAAGGGAATCCGGACTGAAGCTTTCTTT.

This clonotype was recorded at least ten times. The chain's CDR3 is CSVEEGDSYEQYF. The CDR3 DNA follows: TGCAGCGTTGAGGAGGGGGATTCCTACGAGCAGTACTTC. The chain is built from TRBV29-1 and TRBJ2-7; TRBD1 or TRBD2 may be the D gene (6 bases each). This CDR3 region has 13 residues. Germline V gene sequence: CDR1 SQVTM, CDR2 ANQGSEA. The ends were cut back, 3 bases at V and 1 base at J, with 10 bases in the middle.

The CDR3 here is CASSLRRNTDTQYF. As DNA, the CDR3 is TGTGCCAGCAGCTTGCGGCGAAACACAGATACGCAGTATTTT. The J gene is TRBJ2-3, the V gene TRBV7-2; D gene uncertain. Trimming pared 3 bases from V and 2 bases from J, leaving 9 bases between. CDR1 is SGHTA, CDR2 FQGNSA, per germline. The CDR3 consists of 14 residues.

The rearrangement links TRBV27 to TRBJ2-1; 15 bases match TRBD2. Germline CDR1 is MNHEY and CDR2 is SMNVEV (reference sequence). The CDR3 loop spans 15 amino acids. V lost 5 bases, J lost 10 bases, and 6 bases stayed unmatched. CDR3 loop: CASSRRTSGREEQFF. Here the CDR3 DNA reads TGTGCCAGCAGTCGACGGACTAGCGGGAGGGAAGAGCAGTTCTTC.

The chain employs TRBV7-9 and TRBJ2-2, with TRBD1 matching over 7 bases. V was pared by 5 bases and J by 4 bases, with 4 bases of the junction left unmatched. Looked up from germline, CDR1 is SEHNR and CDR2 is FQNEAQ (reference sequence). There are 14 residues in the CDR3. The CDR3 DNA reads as TGTGCCAGCAGCCTGGGACAGCGCACCGGGGAGCTGTTTTTT. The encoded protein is CASSLGQRTGELFF.

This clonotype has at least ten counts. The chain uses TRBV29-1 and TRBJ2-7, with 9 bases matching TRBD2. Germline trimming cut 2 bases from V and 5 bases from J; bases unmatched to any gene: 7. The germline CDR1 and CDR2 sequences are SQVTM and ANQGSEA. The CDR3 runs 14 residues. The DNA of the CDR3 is TGCAGCGTTGAAACTGGCGGGAGGGCCGACGAGCAGTACTTC. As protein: CSVETGGRADEQYF.

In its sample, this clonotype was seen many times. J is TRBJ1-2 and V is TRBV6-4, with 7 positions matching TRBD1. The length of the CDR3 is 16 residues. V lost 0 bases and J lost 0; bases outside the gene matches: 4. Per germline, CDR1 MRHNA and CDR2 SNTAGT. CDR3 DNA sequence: TGTGCCAGCAGTGACTCGACACAGGGGACTAACTATGGCTACACCTTC. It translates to CASSDSTQGTNYGYTF.